This T cell receptor (beta chain) was sequenced in a study of shared clonotypes between healthy human individuals. Study-level background: The study used three CD4 naive, three CD4 memory, two CD8 naive and one CD8 memory plate per donor. Broader study findings: Sampling used blood alone; tissue repertoires probably differ.

A word on this clone: The antigen is undetermined.

Generated by immunoSEQ multiplex PCR, the TCRdb table keeps only in-frame clones and is missing some. The table lists 950,000 to 1,200,000 clones, 60% to 80% of them singletons, with approximately 0.95% in the top ten. Trimming removed 1 base from V and 5 bases from J, with 8 bases in between. Germline V CDR1 and CDR2: SGHAT, FQNNGV. CDR3 length equals 13 residues. Partitioning of CD4+ cells yielded a CD45RA+ naive subset and a CD45RA-negative memory subset. The sequenced sample consisted of memory CD4+ T cells from PBMCs. Subset meaning: CD45RA-negative fraction. The TCR sequence derives from a man aged 18-30 years in good health. Some clones in this sample may be carry-over from other donors' samples. The chain links TRBV11-2 to TRBJ1-1; D possibly corresponds to TRBD1 (5 bases). The CDR3 coding sequence is TGTGCCAGCAGCTTAGTAGGACAAACTGAAGCTTTCTTT. It encodes CASSLVGQTEAFF.